This is a list of T cell receptor beta chains from one sample in a study of T-cell memory formation after mild COVID-19. TCRdb redid the calling of the 5' RACE reads with MiXCR, one entry per CDR3 protein. The sample records approximately 570,000 distinct CDR3 sequences, roughly 18% being singletons. The source material was PBMCs or a T cell subset sorted from them (not recorded which). The receptors originated from an adult woman who had mild COVID-19 (a few samples of this study predate the infection). Cell type and time point are not known. CDR3s include the opening cysteine and the closing phenylalanine or tryptophan. D genes are given only for firm matches. Only part of the rows carry a size: once, few, many, or a class if the clone is expanded.

j_call d_call clone_size v_call cdr3_nt cdr3_aa
TRBJ2-5 TRBD2 few TRBV20-1 TGCAGTGCTAGAGGACTAGCGGGAGACCCAGAGACCCAGTACTTC CSARGLAGDPETQYF
TRBJ2-1 . few TRBV3-1 TGTGCCAGCAGCCAAGGGGTTTTTGAGGGCGATGAGCAGTTCTTC CASSQGVFEGDEQFF
TRBJ2-3 TRBD2 few TRBV11-2 TGTGCCAGCAGCCTTATGGGACTAGCAGGCGGGGATACGCAGTATTTT CASSLMGLAGGDTQYF
TRBJ2-3 . few TRBV7-8 TGTGCCAGCAGCTTAGGTCAGGCGGCAGATACGCAGTATTTT CASSLGQAADTQYF
TRBJ1-2 TRBD1 few TRBV9 TGTGCCAGCAGCGTAGCTACCCAGGGGGGTCACTATGGCTACACCTTC CASSVATQGGHYGYTF
TRBJ2-5 . . TRBV11-2 TGTGCCAGCAGCGACCGGGACTACCAAGAGACCCAGTACTTC CASSDRDYQETQYF
TRBJ2-2 . . TRBV29-1 TGCAGCGTCTCACCATGGGCCGGGGAGCTGTTTTTT CSVSPWAGELFF
TRBJ2-5 . . TRBV18 TGTGCCAGCTCACCAGAGGTTGCCCAAGAGACCCAGTACTTC CASSPEVAQETQYF
TRBJ2-1 TRBD2 . TRBV6-5 TGTGCCAGCAGTTCCAGCAGCGGGAGGGACAATGAGCAGTTCTTC CASSSSSGRDNEQFF
TRBJ2-5 . few TRBV6-2/TRBV6-3 TGTGCCAGCAGGAAAGACCAAGAGACCCAGTACTTC CASRKDQETQYF
TRBJ2-2 . . TRBV6-2/TRBV6-3 TGTGCCAGCAGTAGGACTCGATCTGAGCTGTTTTTT CASSRTRSELFF
TRBJ2-2 . few TRBV9 TGTGCCAGCAGCGTAGTAGGTGGGGGGCCGGGAGAGGAGCTGTTTTTT CASSVVGGGPGEELFF
TRBJ2-2 TRBD1 . TRBV29-1 TGCAGCGCATGGGACAGGGCTGGGGAGCTGTTTTTT CSAWDRAGELFF
TRBJ1-1 . . TRBV23-1 TGCGCCAGCAGTCAAGGGAAAGAAAACAGGCTTGAAGCTTTCTTT CASSQGKENRLEAFF
TRBJ1-4 TRBD1 . TRBV7-9 TGTGCCAGCAGCTTTAACAGGGGAGGAAGTGAAAAACTGTTTTTT CASSFNRGGSEKLFF
TRBJ2-4 TRBD1 . TRBV5-5 TGTGCCAGCAGCTCCCCGACAGGGAGAAACATTCAGTACTTC CASSSPTGRNIQYF
TRBJ1-6 . few TRBV5-1 TGCGCCAGCACCGCAGGAGCCAGGGGAGGATCACCCCTCCACTTT CASTAGARGGSPLHF
TRBJ2-1 TRBD2 . TRBV11-2 TGTGCCAGCAGCTCGCAGGGACTAGCGGTGTCCAATGAGCAGTTCTTC CASSSQGLAVSNEQFF
TRBJ2-7 . . TRBV12-3/TRBV12-4 TGTGCCAGCAGTTTCGGCCTACGGGGGAAAGCGCAGTACTTC CASSFGLRGKAQYF
TRBJ1-2 . . TRBV7-9 TGTGCCAGCAGCTCGGAGAGTGGGGGTGGCTACACCTTC CASSSESGGGYTF
TRBJ1-2 . few TRBV12-5 TGTGCTAGTGGTTTGGTTCCCCCTAGCTATGGCTACACCTTC CASGLVPPSYGYTF
TRBJ2-7 . . TRBV2 TGTGCCAGCAGCCCCGACTCCTCCGGGATATACGAGCAGTACTTC CASSPDSSGIYEQYF
TRBJ1-2 . once TRBV5-1 TGCGCCAGCAGCTTTGGGGGTCTGCAGTATGGCTACACCTTC CASSFGGLQYGYTF
TRBJ2-7 . few TRBV6-2/TRBV6-3 TGTGCCAGCAGAAACGAAGCTTCATACGAGCAGTACTTC CASRNEASYEQYF
TRBJ2-4 . few TRBV20-1 TGCAGTGCTACCGAAGACAGACTAGCCAAAAACATTCAGTACTTC CSATEDRLAKNIQYF
TRBJ2-7 . . TRBV7-9 TGTGCCAGCAGCCCCCGGGGTCGATTCTCCTACGAGCAGTACTTC CASSPRGRFSYEQYF
TRBJ2-1 TRBD1 . TRBV18 TGTGCCAGCTCATCCCGGACAGGGGGCGGTGAGCAGTTCTTC CASSSRTGGGEQFF
TRBJ2-1 TRBD1 many TRBV6-2/TRBV6-3 TGTGCCAGCAGTGCCACCGGGACAGGGGGCGGTGAGCAGTTCTTC CASSATGTGGGEQFF
TRBJ2-7 TRBD1 . TRBV27 TGTGCCAGCAGTCCGCGGACAGGGCGCGAGCAGTACTTC CASSPRTGREQYF
TRBJ1-4 . . TRBV5-1 TGCGCCAGCAGCTTGGGTGGAGGGGTCGGTGAAAAACTGTTTTTT CASSLGGGVGEKLFF
TRBJ2-7 . few TRBV7-9 TGTGCCAGCAGCTCCCAGGGCGCCGAGCAGTACTTC CASSSQGAEQYF
TRBJ2-2 TRBD2 many TRBV4-2 TGTGCCAGCAGCCCCGGGAGGGAGGCCGGGGAGCTGTTTTTT CASSPGREAGELFF
TRBJ2-5 TRBD2 . TRBV12-3/TRBV12-4 TGTGCCAGCACCCCGGGAGGACCGCAAGAGACCCAGTACTTC CASTPGGPQETQYF
TRBJ2-3 . many TRBV24-1 TGTGCCACCAGTGATTTAACAGGTGAATCGGGGGACGGTCCCACAGATACGCAGTATTTT CATSDLTGESGDGPTDTQYF
TRBJ2-7 . many TRBV12-3/TRBV12-4 TGTGCCAGCAGTTTTGGGGGGCCCTCCTACGAGCAGTACTTC CASSFGGPSYEQYF
TRBJ1-5 . few TRBV27 TGTGCCAGCAGTTTGGTTGGAGAGCCCCAGCATTTT CASSLVGEPQHF
TRBJ2-5 TRBD1 . TRBV20-1 TGCAGTGCTACCCCGGGACAGGAGTTGGAGACCCAGTACTTC CSATPGQELETQYF
TRBJ2-3 TRBD2 few TRBV4-2 TGTGCCAGCAGCCCCGCTCTGTTTAGCGGGAGGACTCAACGGGGAGATACGCAGTATTTT CASSPALFSGRTQRGDTQYF
TRBJ2-3 TRBD1 few TRBV6-1 TGTGCCAGCAGTGCGGGACAGGGCGTTACAGATACGCAGTATTTT CASSAGQGVTDTQYF
TRBJ1-1 . few TRBV19 TGTGCCACCCGGGGGTACTCGACGAGCACTGAAGCTTTCTTT CATRGYSTSTEAFF
TRBJ2-2 . . TRBV5-1 TGCGCCACCGCCGACGCGAACACCGGGGAGCTGTTTTTT CATADANTGELFF
TRBJ2-1 . . TRBV7-9 TGTGCCAGCAGCTTGGCAGCGTCTGAGCAGTTCTTC CASSLAASEQFF
TRBJ2-5 TRBD1 few TRBV5-1 TGCGCCAGCAGCTTGGGGTCGGGACAGACTCGCACCCAGTACTTC CASSLGSGQTRTQYF
TRBJ1-5 . few TRBV12-3/TRBV12-4 TGTGCCAGCAGTTTCGGGGTTCAGCCCCAGCATTTT CASSFGVQPQHF
TRBJ1-2 TRBD1 many TRBV6-1 TGTGCCAGCCGGACGACAGGGGGCTATGGCTACACCTTC CASRTTGGYGYTF
TRBJ1-3 . . TRBV6-5 TGTGCCAGCAGGGGACTGAGTGACACCATATATTTT CASRGLSDTIYF
TRBJ1-3 . few TRBV12-3/TRBV12-4 TGTGCCAGCAGTTGGCGAGCAGACCGTGGAAACACCATATATTTT CASSWRADRGNTIYF
TRBJ2-6 . . TRBV7-2 TGTGCCAGCAGCTTACTGCTGGCTGGGGCCAACGTCCTGACTTTC CASSLLLAGANVLTF
TRBJ2-3 TRBD2 few TRBV7-6 TGTGCCAGCAGCCCAAGCACGGGACTAGCGGGGAATACGCAGTATTTT CASSPSTGLAGNTQYF
TRBJ2-3 . few TRBV12-3/TRBV12-4 TGTGCCAGCAGGGGTCGGTGGGGCGGGGGCGTCAACACAGATACGCAGTATTTT CASRGRWGGGVNTDTQYF
TRBJ2-3 . . TRBV5-1 TGCGCCAGCAGCCCCCGGGGCGGCTCAGATACGCAGTATTTT CASSPRGGSDTQYF
TRBJ2-1 TRBD2 . TRBV11-2 TGTGCCAGCAGCTTCGGCCTACTAGCGGGAGGGTCCAACAATGAGCAGTTCTTC CASSFGLLAGGSNNEQFF
TRBJ2-4 TRBD1 few TRBV15 TGTGCCACCAGCAGGGCCTTCGGGACAGGGGACAATATAGCCAAAAACATTCAGTACTTC CATSRAFGTGDNIAKNIQYF
TRBJ2-1 TRBD2 . TRBV7-2 TGTGCCAGCAGCCCGATCACTAGCGGGAGGCTCAATGAGCAGTTCTTC CASSPITSGRLNEQFF
TRBJ2-3 TRBD2 . TRBV3-1 TGTGCCAGCAGACTGGGACTAGCGGGGTTAGCGGATACGCAGTATTTT CASRLGLAGLADTQYF
TRBJ1-1 . . TRBV12-3/TRBV12-4 TGTGCCAGCAGTTTCCAGGACGGCGGTAACACTGAAGCTTTCTTT CASSFQDGGNTEAFF
TRBJ2-1 . . TRBV19 TGTGCCAGTAGTATATCTTCAGGGGTAGGCAATGAGCAGTTCTTC CASSISSGVGNEQFF
TRBJ1-1 . . TRBV18 TGTGCCAGCTCAAACCAGGGCGGAGGCGCTGAAGCTTTCTTT CASSNQGGGAEAFF